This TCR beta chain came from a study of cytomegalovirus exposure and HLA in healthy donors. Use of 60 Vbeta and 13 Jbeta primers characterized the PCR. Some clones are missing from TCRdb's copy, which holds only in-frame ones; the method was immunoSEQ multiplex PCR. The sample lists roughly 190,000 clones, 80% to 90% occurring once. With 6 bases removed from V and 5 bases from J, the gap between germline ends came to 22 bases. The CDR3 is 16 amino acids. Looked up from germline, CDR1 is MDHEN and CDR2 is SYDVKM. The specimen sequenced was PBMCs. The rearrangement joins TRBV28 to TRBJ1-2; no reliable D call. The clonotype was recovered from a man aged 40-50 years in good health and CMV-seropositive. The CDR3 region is CASSPPDGPQRYGYTF. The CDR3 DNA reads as TGTGCCAGCAGCCCCCCCGACGGTCCCCAGCGATATGGCTACACCTTC.